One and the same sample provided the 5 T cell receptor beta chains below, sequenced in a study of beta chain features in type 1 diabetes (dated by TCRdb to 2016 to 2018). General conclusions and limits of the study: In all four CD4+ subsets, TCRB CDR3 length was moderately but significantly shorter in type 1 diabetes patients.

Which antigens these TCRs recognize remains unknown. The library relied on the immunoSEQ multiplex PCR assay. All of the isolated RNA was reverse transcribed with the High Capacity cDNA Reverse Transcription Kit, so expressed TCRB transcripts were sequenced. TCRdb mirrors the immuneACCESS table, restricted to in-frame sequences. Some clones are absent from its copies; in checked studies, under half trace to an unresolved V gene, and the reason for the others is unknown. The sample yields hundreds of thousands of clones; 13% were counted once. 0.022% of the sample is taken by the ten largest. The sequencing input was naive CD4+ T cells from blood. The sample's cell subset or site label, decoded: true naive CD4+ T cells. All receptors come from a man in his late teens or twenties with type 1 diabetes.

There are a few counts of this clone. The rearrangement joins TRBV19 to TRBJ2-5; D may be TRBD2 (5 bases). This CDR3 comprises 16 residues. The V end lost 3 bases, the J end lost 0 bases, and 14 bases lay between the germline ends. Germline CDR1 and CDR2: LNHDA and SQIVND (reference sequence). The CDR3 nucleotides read TGTGCCAGTAGTATGGACCTCTCGGGGTACCAAGAGACCCAGTACTTC. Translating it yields CASSMDLSGYQETQYF. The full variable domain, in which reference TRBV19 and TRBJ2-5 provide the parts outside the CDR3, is DGGITQSPKYLFRKEGQNVTLSCEQNLNHDAMYWYRQDPGQGLRLIYYSQIVNDFQKGDIAEGYSVSREKKESFPLTVTSAQKNPTAFYLCASSMDLSGYQETQYFGPGTRLLVL.

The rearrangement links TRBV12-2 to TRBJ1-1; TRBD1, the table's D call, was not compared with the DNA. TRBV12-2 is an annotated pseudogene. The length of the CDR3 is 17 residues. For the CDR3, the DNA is TGTGCAAGTCGCTTAGGGGACAGGCGAACTATGAACACTGAAGCTTTCTTT. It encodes CASRLGDRRTMNTEAFF.

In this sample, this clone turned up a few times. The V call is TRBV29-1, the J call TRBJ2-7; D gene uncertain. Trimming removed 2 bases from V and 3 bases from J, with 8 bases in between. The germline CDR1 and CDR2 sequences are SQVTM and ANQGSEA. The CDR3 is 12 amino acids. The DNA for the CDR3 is TGCAGCGTTGAACTGCCATACTACGAGCAGTACTTC. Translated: CSVELPYYEQYF.

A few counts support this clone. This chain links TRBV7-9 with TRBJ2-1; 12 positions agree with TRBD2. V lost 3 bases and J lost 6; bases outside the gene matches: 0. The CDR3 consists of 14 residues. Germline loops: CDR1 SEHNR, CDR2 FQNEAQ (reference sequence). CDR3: CASSLTSGGNEQFF. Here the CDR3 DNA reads TGTGCCAGCAGCTTGACTAGCGGGGGCAATGAGCAGTTCTTC.

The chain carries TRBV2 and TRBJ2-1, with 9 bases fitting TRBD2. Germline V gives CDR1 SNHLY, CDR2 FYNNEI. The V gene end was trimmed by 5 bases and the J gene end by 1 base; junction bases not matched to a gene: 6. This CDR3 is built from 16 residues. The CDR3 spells CASSIGTSISYNEQFF. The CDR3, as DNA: TGTGCCAGCAGTATTGGGACTAGCATTTCCTACAATGAGCAGTTCTTC.